This T cell receptor (beta chain) was recorded in a study of post-analysis software for immune sequencing data. Study results and limitations: Multiple sclerosis patients showed significantly lower normalized Chao1 diversity than controls did.

Presence of unique molecular identifiers characterized the TCR beta cDNA libraries. Hundreds of thousands of cDNA molecules came from around 1 to 10 million T cells. TCRdb ran MiXCR on the PCR reads and lists one entry per CDR3 protein. The repertoire holds approximately 460,000 distinct CDR3 sequences, with nearly 45% as singletons. Turning to this clonotype: Antigen unknown.

This receptor was obtained from a girl between 10 and 17 years old with multiple sclerosis. Sequencing used blood.

The CDR3 coding sequence is TGTGCCAGCAGTTTTTCGGTTAATTTGGGGAATTCACCCCTCCACTTT. Translation: CASSFSVNLGNSPLHF. This chain uses TRBV28 with TRBJ1-6; D uncertain. The germline CDR1 and CDR2 sequences are MDHEN and SYDVKM. The germline V and J ends were trimmed by 3 bases and 7 bases, with 16 bases remaining between them. CDR3 size: 16 residues.